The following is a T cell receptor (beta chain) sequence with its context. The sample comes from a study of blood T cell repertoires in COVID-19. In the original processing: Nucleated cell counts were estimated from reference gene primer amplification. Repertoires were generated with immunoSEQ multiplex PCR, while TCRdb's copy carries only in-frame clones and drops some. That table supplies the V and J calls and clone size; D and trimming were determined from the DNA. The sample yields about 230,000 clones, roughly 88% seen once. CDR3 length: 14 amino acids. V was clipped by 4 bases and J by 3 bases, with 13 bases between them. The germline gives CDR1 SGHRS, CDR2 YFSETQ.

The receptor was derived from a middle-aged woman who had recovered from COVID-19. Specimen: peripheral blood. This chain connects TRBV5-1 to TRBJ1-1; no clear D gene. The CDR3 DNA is TGCGCCAGCAGCCACTTTCTCGGGGACACTGAAGCTTTCTTT. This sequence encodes CASSHFLGDTEAFF.